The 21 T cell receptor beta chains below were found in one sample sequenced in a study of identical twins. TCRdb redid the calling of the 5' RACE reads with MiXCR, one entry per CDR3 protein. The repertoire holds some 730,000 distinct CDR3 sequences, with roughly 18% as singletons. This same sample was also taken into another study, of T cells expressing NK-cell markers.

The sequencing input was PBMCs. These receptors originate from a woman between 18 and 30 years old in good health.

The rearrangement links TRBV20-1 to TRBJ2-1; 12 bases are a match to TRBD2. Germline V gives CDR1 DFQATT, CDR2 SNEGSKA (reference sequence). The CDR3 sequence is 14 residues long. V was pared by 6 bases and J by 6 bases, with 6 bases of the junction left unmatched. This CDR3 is CSAALAGGFNEQFF. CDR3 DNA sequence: TGCAGTGCGGCTCTAGCGGGAGGGTTCAATGAGCAGTTCTTC.

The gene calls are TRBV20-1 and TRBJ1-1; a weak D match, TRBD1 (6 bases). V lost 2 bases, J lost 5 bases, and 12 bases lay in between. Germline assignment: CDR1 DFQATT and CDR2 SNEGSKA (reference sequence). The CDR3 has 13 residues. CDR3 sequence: CSARTGLGTEAFF. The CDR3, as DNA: TGCAGTGCTAGAACAGGGCTTGGGACTGAAGCTTTCTTT.

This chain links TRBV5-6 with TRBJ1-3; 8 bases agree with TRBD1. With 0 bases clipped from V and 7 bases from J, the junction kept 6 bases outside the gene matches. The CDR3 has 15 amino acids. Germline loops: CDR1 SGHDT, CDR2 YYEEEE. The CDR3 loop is CASSLGQGIRNTIYF. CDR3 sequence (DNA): TGTGCCAGCAGCTTGGGACAGGGGATACGGAACACCATATATTTT.

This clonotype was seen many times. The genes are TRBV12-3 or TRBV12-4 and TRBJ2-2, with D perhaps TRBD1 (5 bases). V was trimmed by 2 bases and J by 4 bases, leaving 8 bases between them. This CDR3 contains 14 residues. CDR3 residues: CASSLQGATGELFF. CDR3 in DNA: TGTGCCAGCAGTTTACAAGGGGCCACCGGGGAGCTGTTTTTT.

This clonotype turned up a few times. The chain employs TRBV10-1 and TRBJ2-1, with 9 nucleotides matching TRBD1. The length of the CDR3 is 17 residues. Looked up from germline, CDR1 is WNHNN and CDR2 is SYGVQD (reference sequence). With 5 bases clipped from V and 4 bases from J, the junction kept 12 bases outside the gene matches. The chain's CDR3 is CASSRGTPGQGYNEQFF. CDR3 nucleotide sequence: TGCGCCAGCAGTCGCGGGACACCGGGACAGGGATACAATGAGCAGTTCTTC.

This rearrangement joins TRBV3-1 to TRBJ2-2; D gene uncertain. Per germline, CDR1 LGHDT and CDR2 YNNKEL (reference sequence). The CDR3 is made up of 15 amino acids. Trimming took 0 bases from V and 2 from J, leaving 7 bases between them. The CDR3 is CASSQDNANTGELFF. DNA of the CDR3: TGTGCCAGCAGCCAAGATAATGCAAACACCGGGGAGCTGTTTTTT.

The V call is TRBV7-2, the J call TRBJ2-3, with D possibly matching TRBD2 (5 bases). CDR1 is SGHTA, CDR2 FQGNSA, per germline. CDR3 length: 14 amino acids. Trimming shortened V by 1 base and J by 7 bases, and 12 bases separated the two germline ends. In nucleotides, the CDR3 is TGTGCCAGCAGCTTAGAGGGATCGGGGTATACGCAGTATTTT. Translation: CASSLEGSGYTQYF.

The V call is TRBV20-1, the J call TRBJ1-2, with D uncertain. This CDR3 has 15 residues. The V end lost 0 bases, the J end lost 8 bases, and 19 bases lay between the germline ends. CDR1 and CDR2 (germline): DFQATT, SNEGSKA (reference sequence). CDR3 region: CSARDITLGYGGYTF. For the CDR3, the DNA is TGCAGTGCTAGAGATATCACGCTGGGATATGGCGGCTACACCTTC.

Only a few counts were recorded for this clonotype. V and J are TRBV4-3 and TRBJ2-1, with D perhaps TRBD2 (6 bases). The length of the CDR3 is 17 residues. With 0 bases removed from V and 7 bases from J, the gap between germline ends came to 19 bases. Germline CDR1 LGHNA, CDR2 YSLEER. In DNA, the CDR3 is TGCGCCAGCAGCCAAGATCTGGCGGGTTGGGCGGGGAATGAGCAGTTCTTC. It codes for CASSQDLAGWAGNEQFF.

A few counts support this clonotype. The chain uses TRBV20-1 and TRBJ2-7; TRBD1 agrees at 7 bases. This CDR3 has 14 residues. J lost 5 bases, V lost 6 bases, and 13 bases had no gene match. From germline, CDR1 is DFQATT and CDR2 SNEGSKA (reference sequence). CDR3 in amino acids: CSADPPGQRHEQYF. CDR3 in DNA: TGCAGTGCCGATCCTCCGGGACAGCGGCACGAGCAGTACTTC.

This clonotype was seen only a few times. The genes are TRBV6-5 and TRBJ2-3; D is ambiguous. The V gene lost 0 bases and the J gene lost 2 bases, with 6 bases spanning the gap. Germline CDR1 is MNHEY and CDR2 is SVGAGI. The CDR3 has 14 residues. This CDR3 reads CASSYSQSTDTQYF. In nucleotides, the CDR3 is TGTGCCAGCAGTTACTCCCAGTCCACAGATACGCAGTATTTT.

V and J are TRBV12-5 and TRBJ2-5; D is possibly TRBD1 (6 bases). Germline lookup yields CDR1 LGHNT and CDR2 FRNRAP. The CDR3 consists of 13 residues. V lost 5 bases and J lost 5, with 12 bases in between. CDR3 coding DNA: TGTGCTAGTGGTCCCCAGGGGTTTGAGACCCAGTACTTC. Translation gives CASGPQGFETQYF.

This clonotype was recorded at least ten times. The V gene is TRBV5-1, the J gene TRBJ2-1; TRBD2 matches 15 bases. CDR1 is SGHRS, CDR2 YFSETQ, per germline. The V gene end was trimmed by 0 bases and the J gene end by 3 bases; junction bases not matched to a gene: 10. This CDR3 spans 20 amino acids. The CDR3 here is CASSLGTGTSGGPSYNEQFF. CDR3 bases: TGCGCCAGCAGCTTGGGGACCGGGACTAGCGGGGGGCCGAGCTACAATGAGCAGTTCTTC.

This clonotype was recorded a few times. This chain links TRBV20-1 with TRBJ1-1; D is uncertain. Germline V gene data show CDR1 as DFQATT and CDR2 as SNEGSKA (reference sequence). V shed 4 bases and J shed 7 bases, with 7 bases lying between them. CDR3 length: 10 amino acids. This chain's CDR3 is CSATIFEAFF. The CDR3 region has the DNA TGCAGTGCTACGATATTTGAAGCTTTCTTT.

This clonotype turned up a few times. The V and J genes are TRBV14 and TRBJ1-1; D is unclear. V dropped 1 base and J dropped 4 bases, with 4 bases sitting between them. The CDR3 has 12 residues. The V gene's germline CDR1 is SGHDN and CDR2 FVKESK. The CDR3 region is CASSQVRTEAFF. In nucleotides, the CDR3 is TGTGCCAGCAGCCAAGTTCGCACTGAAGCTTTCTTT. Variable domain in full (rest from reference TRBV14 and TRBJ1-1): EAGVTQFPSHSVIEKGQTVTLRCDPISGHDNLYWYRRVMGKEIKFLLHFVKESKQDESGMPNNRFLAERTGGTYSTLKVQPAELEDSGVYFCASSQVRTEAFFGQGTRLTVV.

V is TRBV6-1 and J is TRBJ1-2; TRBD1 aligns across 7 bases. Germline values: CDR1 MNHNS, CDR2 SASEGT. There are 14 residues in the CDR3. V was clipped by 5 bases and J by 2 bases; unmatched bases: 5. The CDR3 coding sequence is TGTGCCAGCAGTCTGAAACAGGGGAACTATGGCTACACCTTC. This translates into CASSLKQGNYGYTF.

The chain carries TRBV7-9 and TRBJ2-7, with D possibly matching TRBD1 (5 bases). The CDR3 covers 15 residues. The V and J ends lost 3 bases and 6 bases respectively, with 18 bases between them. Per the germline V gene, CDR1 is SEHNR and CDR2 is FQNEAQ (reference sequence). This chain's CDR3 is CASSFGYRTFVEQYF. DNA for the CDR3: TGTGCCAGCAGCTTTGGTTACAGGACCTTCGTCGAGCAGTACTTC.

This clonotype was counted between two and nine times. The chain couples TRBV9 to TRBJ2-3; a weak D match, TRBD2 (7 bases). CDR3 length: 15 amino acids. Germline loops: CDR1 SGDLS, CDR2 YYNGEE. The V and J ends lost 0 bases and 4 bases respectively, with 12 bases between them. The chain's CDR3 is CASSVDWGGPDTQYF. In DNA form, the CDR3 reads TGTGCCAGCAGCGTAGATTGGGGGGGCCCAGATACGCAGTATTTT.

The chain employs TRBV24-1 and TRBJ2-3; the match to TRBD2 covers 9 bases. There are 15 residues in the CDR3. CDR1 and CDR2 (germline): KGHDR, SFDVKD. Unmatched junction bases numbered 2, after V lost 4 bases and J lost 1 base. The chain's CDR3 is CATSDKRGGTDTQYF. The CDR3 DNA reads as TGTGCCACCAGTGACAAGCGGGGGGGCACAGATACGCAGTATTTT.

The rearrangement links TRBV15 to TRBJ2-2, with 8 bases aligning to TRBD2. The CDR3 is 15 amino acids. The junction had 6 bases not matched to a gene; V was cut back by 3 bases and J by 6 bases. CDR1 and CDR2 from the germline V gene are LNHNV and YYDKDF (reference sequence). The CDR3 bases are TGTGCCACCAGCAGTTTGGGACTAGAATCCGGGGAGCTGTTTTTT. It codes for CATSSLGLESGELFF.

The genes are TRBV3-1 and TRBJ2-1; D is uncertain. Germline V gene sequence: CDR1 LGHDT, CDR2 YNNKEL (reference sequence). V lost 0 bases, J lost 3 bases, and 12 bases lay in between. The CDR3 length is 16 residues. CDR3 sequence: CASSQEGLIRYNEQFF. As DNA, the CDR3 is TGTGCCAGCAGCCAAGAAGGTTTGATCCGCTACAATGAGCAGTTCTTC.